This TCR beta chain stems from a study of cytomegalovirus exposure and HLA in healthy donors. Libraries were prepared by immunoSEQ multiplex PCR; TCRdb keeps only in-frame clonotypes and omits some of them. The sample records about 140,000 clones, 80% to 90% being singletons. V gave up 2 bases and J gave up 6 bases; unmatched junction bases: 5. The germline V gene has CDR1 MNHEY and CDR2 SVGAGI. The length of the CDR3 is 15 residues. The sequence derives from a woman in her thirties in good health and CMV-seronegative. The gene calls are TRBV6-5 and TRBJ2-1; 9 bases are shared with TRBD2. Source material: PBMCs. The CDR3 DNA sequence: TGTGCCAGCAGTTACACCGGGACTAGCCCCAATGAGCAGTTCTTC. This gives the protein CASSYTGTSPNEQFF.